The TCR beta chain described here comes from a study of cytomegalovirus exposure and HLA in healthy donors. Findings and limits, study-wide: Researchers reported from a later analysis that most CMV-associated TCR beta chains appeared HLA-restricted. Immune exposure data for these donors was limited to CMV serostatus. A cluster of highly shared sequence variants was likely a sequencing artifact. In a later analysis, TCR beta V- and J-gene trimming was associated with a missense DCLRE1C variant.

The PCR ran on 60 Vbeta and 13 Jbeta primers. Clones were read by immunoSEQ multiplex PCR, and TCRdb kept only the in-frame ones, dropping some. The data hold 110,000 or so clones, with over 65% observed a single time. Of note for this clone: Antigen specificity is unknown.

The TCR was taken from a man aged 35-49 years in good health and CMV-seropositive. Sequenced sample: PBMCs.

In DNA, the CDR3 is TGTGCCAGCTCACCCATCCGGGATTACGAGCAGTACTTC. This translates into CASSPIRDYEQYF. The chain links TRBV18 to TRBJ2-7; D might be TRBD2 (5 bases). CDR1 and CDR2 from the germline V gene are KGHSH and LQKENI. Trimming removed 3 bases at V and 4 bases at J, with 10 bases between. CDR3 size: 13 residues.